The present entry profiles one TCR beta chain with its context. What it recognizes is unknown. The sample originates from a study of response to subunit inactivated influenza vaccine. Findings and caveats of the study: Authors suggested seasonal influenza vaccinations each recruit few new T cells.

TCRdb processed the RT-PCR reads anew with MiXCR; each CDR3 protein has one entry. Counted here are about 780,000 distinct CDR3 sequences, approximately 17% occurring once; the ten biggest clones make up around 9.9%. This specimen was PBMCs from blood, taken more than 4 days after vaccination. This TCR was sampled from a man aged 50-60 years who received an inactivated influenza vaccine.

This CDR3 reads CASSQHSTDTQYF. CDR3 DNA sequence: TGCGCCAGCAGCCAACATAGCACAGATACGCAGTATTTT. The V and J genes are TRBV4-1 and TRBJ2-3, with D unclear. CDR1 and CDR2 (germline): MGHRA, YSYEKL. The CDR3 runs 13 residues. Between the trimmed V and J ends, which lost 2 bases and 0 bases, there was a span of 3 bases.